This record concerns one T cell receptor beta chain sequence. One Seattle source followed patients from active infection through their disease course. The sample comes from a study of blood T cell repertoires in COVID-19. Overall study context: Donors in the United States, Italy and Spain gave samples during acute or convalescent COVID-19. PBMCs, B-cell-depleted T cells, or T cells were the source of the cDNA or gDNA that made up the material.

The protocol was immunoSEQ multiplex PCR, while the TCRdb copy is restricted to in-frame clones and leaves out a portion. The sample lists about 210,000 clones; around 80% were seen once. The germline gives CDR1 MNHEY, CDR2 SVGAGI. This CDR3 is built from 15 residues. V was cut by 0 bases and J by 3 bases, with 10 bases left in between. Sequenced material: peripheral blood. The clonotype originates from a woman over 75 with COVID-19, enrolled during active disease. The chain links TRBV6-5 to TRBJ2-3, with D unresolved. Here the CDR3 reads CASSYSGVGTDTQYF. The CDR3 DNA reads TGTGCCAGCAGTTACTCGGGCGTAGGAACAGATACGCAGTATTTT.